These 9 T cell receptor beta chains were sequenced from one sample in a study of PD-1 blockade in classical Hodgkin lymphoma. Only in-frame clones appear in the TCRdb table, and some are missing; sequencing was by immunoSEQ multiplex PCR. The table has about 99,000 clones, 80% to 90% seen once. Each patient's relapse followed autologous stem cell transplantation, and brentuximab vedotin exposure varied. The source material was peripheral blood mononuclear cells (PBMCs), sampled before the second cycle of nivolumab. The source is a human donor with classical Hodgkin lymphoma.

The V call is TRBV7-9, the J call TRBJ1-1; a possible D gene is TRBD1 (6 bases). The ends were cut back, 5 bases at V and 3 bases at J, with 16 bases in the middle. Germline values: CDR1 SEHNR, CDR2 FQNEAQ (reference sequence). The CDR3 has 15 residues. The CDR3 loop reads CASSPLTRGDTEAFF. As DNA, the CDR3 is TGTGCCAGCAGCCCCCTGACCAGGGGTGACACTGAAGCTTTCTTT.

The V call is TRBV5-1, the J call TRBJ2-2, with 10 bases lining up with TRBD2. From germline, CDR1 is SGHRS and CDR2 YFSETQ. The length of the CDR3 is 18 residues. Germline trimming cut 4 bases from V and 6 bases from J; bases unmatched to any gene: 15. DNA of the CDR3: TGCGCCAGCAGCCCGACTAAAGCGGGAGGGCGAATCGCCGGGGAGCTGTTTTTT. As protein: CASSPTKAGGRIAGELFF.

The chain is built from TRBV5-1 and TRBJ2-5, with a possible D match to TRBD1 (5 bases). V shed 6 bases and J shed 4 bases, with 16 bases lying between them. This CDR3 has 14 residues. The germline V gene encodes CDR1 SGHRS and CDR2 YFSETQ. This chain's CDR3 is CASNSQGLGETQYF. CDR3 bases: TGCGCCAGCAACTCCCAGGGTTTAGGAGAGACCCAGTACTTC.

This chain connects TRBV7-2 to TRBJ2-1; D remains ambiguous. Trimming took 7 bases from V and 6 from J, leaving 13 bases between them. Germline assignment: CDR1 SGHTA and CDR2 FQGNSA. This CDR3 has 13 amino acids. DNA for the CDR3: TGTGCCAGCACGTCTCCAGCAGGCAATGAGCAGTTCTTC. It is translated as CASTSPAGNEQFF.

The gene calls are TRBV4-3 and TRBJ2-5, with 9 nucleotides matching TRBD2. This CDR3 has 18 residues. Germline trimming cut 0 bases from V and 2 bases from J; bases unmatched to any gene: 10. Germline loops: CDR1 LGHNA, CDR2 YSLEER. For the CDR3, the DNA is TGCGCCAGCAGCCAAGATCTGGCGGGGGGGAGTTCACAAGAGACCCAGTACTTC. Its translation is CASSQDLAGGSSQETQYF.

The chain is built from TRBV11-2 and TRBJ1-2; 7 nucleotides line up with TRBD1. V lost 4 bases, J lost 7 bases, and 6 bases stayed unmatched. The CDR3 spans 13 residues. Germline assignment: CDR1 SGHAT and CDR2 FQNNGV. The CDR3 bases are TGTGCCAGCAGCTACTCCAGGGGGGTTGGCTACACCTTC. Its translation is CASSYSRGVGYTF.

This sequence joins TRBV29-1 and TRBJ2-7, with TRBD2 identical over 9 bases. V shed 7 bases, J shed 3 bases, and the junction held 7 bases outside the gene matches. The germline V gene encodes CDR1 SQVTM and CDR2 ANQGSEA. This CDR3 region has 13 residues. The CDR3 loop reads CSALAGVFYEQYF. CDR3 DNA sequence: TGCAGCGCACTAGCGGGCGTTTTCTACGAGCAGTACTTC.

The chain couples TRBV6-5 to TRBJ1-5; D gene uncertain. V lost 6 bases to trimming and J lost 3 bases, with 9 bases between them. This CDR3 spans 13 amino acids. Germline V CDR1 and CDR2: MNHEY, SVGAGI. CDR3 DNA sequence: TGTGCCAGCAGGGGTATTTTCAATCAGCCCCAGCATTTT. This sequence encodes CASRGIFNQPQHF.

The chain uses TRBV27 and TRBJ2-7, with 10 positions matching TRBD2. Germline V lookup: CDR1 MNHEY, CDR2 SMNVEV (reference sequence). The V gene end was trimmed by 6 bases and the J gene end by 6 bases; junction bases not matched to a gene: 8. This CDR3 has 14 residues. The chain's CDR3 is CASSLAGALGEQYF. CDR3 bases: TGTGCCAGCAGCCTAGCGGGAGCCCTGGGCGAGCAGTACTTC.